This TCR beta chain originates from a study of beta chain features in type 1 diabetes. Study-wide results and limits: More deletions and fewer insertions at VDJ junctions were seen in type 1 diabetes patients. Possible PCR preference for shorter templates applied equally to patients and controls.

Germline V gene data show CDR1 as SNHLY and CDR2 as FYNNEI. Deletions cut 8 bases from V and 6 bases from J, with 17 bases between. The CDR3 is 14 amino acids. One heparinised draw of blood, averaging roughly 0.12 L, came from each donor. As every portion of the isolated RNA was reverse transcribed, the sequencing read expressed TCRB transcripts. About 3.5 million reads, on average, came from each naive, central memory and regulatory T cell sample. Some clones are missing from TCRdb's copy, which holds only in-frame ones; the method was immunoSEQ multiplex PCR. The sample has fewer than 250,000 clones; more than 65% are singletons. About this clone: Its target is not known.

The material sequenced was naive CD4+ T cells from blood. The V gene is TRBV2, the J gene TRBJ2-1; a weak D match, TRBD1 (7 bases). The TCR originated in a man in his thirties or forties in good health. CDR3 sequence reads: CASGGQAGGNEQFF. In DNA, the CDR3 is TGTGCCAGCGGTGGACAGGCCGGGGGCAATGAGCAGTTCTTC.